This is a list of T cell receptor beta chains from one sample in a study of shared clonotypes between healthy human individuals. Clones were sequenced by immunoSEQ multiplex PCR, and TCRdb holds only the in-frame ones, with some missing. Of about 2.1 million clones listed, approximately 92% are singletons. Sequenced sample: naive CD8+ T cells from PBMCs. These receptors were collected from a man between 18 and 35 years old in good health. Some clones in this sample may be carry-over from other donors' samples. Each CDR3 is given without its conserved first and last residue. Fields, in order: CDR3 length, J gene, D gene, V gene, clone size, CDR3 protein. A D gene is named only where the DNA matches it firmly. Where a row states a size, it is once, few, many or the class of an expanded clone; other rows omit it.

15 | TRBJ2-3 | TRBD1 | TRBV7-9 | NA | ASSSALGQGRTDTQY
15 | TRBJ2-3 | NA | TRBV4-1 | NA | ASSQVRTKGPTDTQY
13 | TRBJ2-2 | TRBD1 | TRBV7-9 | few | ASSPTGGRTGELF
15 | TRBJ2-1 | NA | TRBV18 | NA | ASADPGGGPSYNEQF
13 | TRBJ1-1 | NA | TRBV9 | few | ASSVESLLNTEAF
13 | TRBJ2-2 | NA | TRBV12-5 | NA | ASGSPQGGTGELF
14 | TRBJ2-7 | TRBD1 | TRBV2 | NA | ASSEKTGTISYEQY
13 | TRBJ2-2 | TRBD1 | TRBV4-3 | NA | ASSQDRANTGELF
14 | TRBJ1-2 | TRBD1 | TRBV27 | NA | ASSLVVGQGVGGYT
13 | TRBJ2-2 | NA | TRBV7-9 | NA | ASRDAGRNTGELF
12 | TRBJ1-4 | TRBD1 | TRBV11-2 | NA | ASRGRGLREKLF
11 | TRBJ1-2 | TRBD1 | TRBV28 | NA | ASSFYRGEGYT
10 | NA | NA | TRBV6-5 | NA | ASSLNAYEQY
14 | TRBJ2-5 | NA | TRBV27 | NA | ASSFLASRPGETQY
10 | TRBJ1-1 | NA | TRBV7-9 | NA | AIPSGGTEAF
14 | TRBJ2-3 | TRBD2 | TRBV7-9 | NA | ASSPRAGGLTDTQY
10 | TRBJ2-7 | TRBD2 | TRBV29-1 | NA | SVELAGPEQY
9 | TRBJ1-1 | NA | TRBV27 | NA | ARREDTEAF
12 | TRBJ1-1 | NA | TRBV28 | once | ASSRGGEVAEAF
11 | TRBJ2-7 | NA | TRBV6-5 | NA | ASSYAAEREQY
10 | TRBJ1-2 | NA | TRBV10-2 | once | ASSEGGPGYT
12 | TRBJ1-2 | NA | TRBV2 | once | ASSEQSPNYGYT
12 | TRBJ2-7 | NA | TRBV11-2 | NA | ASSLAGVSHEQY
13 | TRBJ2-1 | TRBD1 | TRBV7-3 | NA | ASSSGQGVFNEQF
14 | TRBJ2-3 | NA | TRBV4-3 | NA | ASSQDRASWTDTQY
10 | TRBJ1-1 | NA | TRBV9 | NA | ASSPTRAEAF
13 | TRBJ2-5 | NA | TRBV25-1 | NA | ASQTRDREGETQY
11 | TRBJ1-5 | TRBD1 | TRBV27 | NA | ASSLRDRAPQH
11 | TRBJ2-1 | NA | TRBV10-3 | NA | AISDQRGDEQF
14 | TRBJ1-2 | NA | TRBV27 | once | ASSPIVGLPNYGYT
14 | TRBJ1-3 | TRBD1 | TRBV5-4 | NA | ASSLRTGGSGNTIY
13 | TRBJ1-2 | NA | TRBV9 | NA | ASSAETGPDYGYT
13 | TRBJ2-1 | NA | TRBV14 | NA | ASSLSGVGYDEQF
12 | TRBJ2-7 | NA | TRBV27 | NA | ASRFGGAPYEQY
13 | TRBJ2-7 | TRBD1 | TRBV2 | NA | ASRGRQGPSYEQY
12 | TRBJ1-1 | NA | TRBV5-1 | NA | ASSVGWENTEAF
13 | TRBJ2-3 | TRBD2 | TRBV5-6 | NA | ASSLSGGLTDTQY
13 | TRBJ2-7 | NA | TRBV27 | NA | ASSLIGLTSYEQY
9 | TRBJ2-1 | NA | TRBV28 | NA | ASTGANEQF
14 | TRBJ2-7 | TRBD2 | TRBV4-3 | NA | ASSQDRASGRYEQY
11 | TRBJ1-1 | NA | TRBV6-1 | NA | ASRMIPNTEAF